These 27 T cell receptor beta chains originate from one sample sequenced in a study of OX40 agonist ivuxolimab in advanced cancers. The repertoire was sequenced with immunoSEQ multiplex PCR; TCRdb's copy has only in-frame clones and lacks some. The sample records about 54,000 clones, 84% being singletons. The sample was CD4+ or CD8+ T cells sorted from blood, taken in a trial of the OX40 agonist ivuxolimab. All receptors come from an adult with an advanced solid tumor such as melanoma, head and neck, liver or kidney cancer.

V gene TRBV7-3 combines with J gene TRBJ2-3; D uncertain. From germline, CDR1 is SGHTA and CDR2 FQGTGA. The CDR3 is 12 amino acids. Trimming removed 5 bases from V and 4 bases from J, with 7 bases in between. The CDR3 DNA reads as TGTGCCAGCAGCCCGCACCCAGATACGCAGTATTTT. Translated: CASSPHPDTQYF.

V gene TRBV19 combines with J gene TRBJ2-1, with 8 bases lining up with TRBD2. V lost 5 bases to trimming and J lost 4 bases; unmatched junction nucleotides: 10. CDR3 length equals 16 residues. The germline V gene encodes CDR1 LNHDA and CDR2 SQIVND (reference sequence). CDR3 in amino acids: CASSRGGISVYNEQFF. The CDR3 bases are TGTGCCAGTAGTCGGGGGGGTATCTCCGTATACAATGAGCAGTTCTTC.

The chain joins TRBV27 to TRBJ1-4; D is uncertain. With 6 bases removed from V and 7 bases from J, the gap between germline ends came to 15 bases. This CDR3 spans 14 amino acids. CDR1 MNHEY and CDR2 SMNVEV come from the germline V gene (reference sequence). The CDR3 coding sequence is TGTGCCAGCAGCCCTGCGGTGATTGGTGAAAAACTGTTTTTT. As protein: CASSPAVIGEKLFF.

The V gene is TRBV6-1, the J gene TRBJ1-4; D uncertain. The length of the CDR3 is 15 residues. Germline CDR1 reads MNHNS; CDR2 reads SASEGT. Trimming removed 3 bases from V and 7 bases from J, with 15 bases in between. The CDR3 coding sequence is TGTGCCAGCAGTGATAGTACGGCAGCCGCTGAAAAACTGTTTTTT. Translating gives CASSDSTAAAEKLFF.

The chain joins TRBV19 to TRBJ1-3; tentatively, D is TRBD1 (6 bases). The ends were cut back, 8 bases at V and 0 bases at J, with 14 bases in the middle. CDR1 is LNHDA, CDR2 SQIVND, per germline (reference sequence). This CDR3 is built from 15 residues. The CDR3 DNA sequence: TGTGCCAGTGGCCTAACAGGGCACTCTGGAAACACCATATATTTT. Translation gives CASGLTGHSGNTIYF.

This chain links TRBV6-5 with TRBJ1-3, with 8 bases fitting TRBD1. The V gene's germline CDR1 is MNHEY and CDR2 SVGAGI. The CDR3 has 14 residues. V lost 6 bases to trimming and J lost 2 bases; unmatched junction nucleotides: 3. The CDR3: CASSRTGPGNTIYF. The CDR3 DNA sequence: TGTGCCAGCAGCCGGACAGGGCCTGGAAACACCATATATTTT.

The chain combines TRBV5-4 with TRBJ2-2; TRBD2 matches at 7 bases. The CDR3 totals 14 residues. Trimming at V came to 3 bases and at J to 9 bases, leaving 8 bases not matched to a gene. Germline CDR1 and CDR2: SGHNT and YYREEE (reference sequence). The CDR3 loop reads CASSSGRGERELFF. CDR3 coding DNA: TGTGCCAGCAGCTCGGGTCGGGGGGAGAGGGAGCTGTTTTTT.

The chain couples TRBV11-2 to TRBJ2-5; D might be TRBD1 (8 bases). This CDR3 has 14 amino acids. Trimming pared 3 bases from V and 5 bases from J, leaving 13 bases between. Germline values: CDR1 SGHAT, CDR2 FQNNGV. The CDR3 coding sequence is TGTGCCAGCAGCTTCCAACAGGGGGGGGAGACCCAGTACTTC. Translated, it gives CASSFQQGGETQYF.

The chain combines TRBV29-1 with TRBJ2-1; 10 nucleotides line up with TRBD2. CDR3 length: 12 residues. Germline CDR1 and CDR2: SQVTM and ANQGSEA. V shed 8 bases and J 11 bases; nucleotides not matched to a gene: 9. The CDR3 DNA follows: TGCAGCTATTACCAACTAGCGGGACAGCAGTTCTTC. Its translation: CSYYQLAGQQFF.

This clone was counted only a few times. The CDR3 spells CASSLGFSYEQYF. CDR3 nucleotide sequence: TGTGCCAGCAGCTTAGGGTTCTCCTACGAGCAGTACTTC. V usage is TRBV7-9 and J usage is TRBJ2-7, with D uncertain. V shed 1 base and J shed 0 bases, with 4 bases lying between them. The CDR3 has 13 residues. CDR1 is SEHNR and CDR2 is FQNEAQ in the germline V gene (reference sequence).

This clone came up a few times. The chain joins TRBV5-1 to TRBJ2-1; weak D call: TRBD2 (6 bases). Deletions cut 0 bases from V and 3 bases from J, with 13 bases between. The CDR3 is 16 residues long. The germline V gene has CDR1 SGHRS and CDR2 YFSETQ. The CDR3 loop is CASSLAADYRYNEQFF. CDR3 DNA sequence: TGCGCCAGCAGCTTGGCTGCGGACTACCGCTACAATGAGCAGTTCTTC.

This clone has more than one count but fewer than ten. The chain links TRBV9 to TRBJ2-2, with a possible D match to TRBD1 (6 bases). Trimming pared 0 bases from V and 5 bases from J, leaving 14 bases between. Germline V CDR1 and CDR2: SGDLS, YYNGEE. This CDR3 is built from 16 residues. The CDR3 loop is CASSVEGGIGTGELFF. The DNA of the CDR3 is TGTGCCAGCAGCGTAGAAGGGGGTATCGGGACCGGGGAGCTGTTTTTT.

The chain links TRBV30 to TRBJ1-2, with 10 bases aligning to TRBD1. The CDR3 spans 13 residues. V shed 4 bases and J 4 bases; nucleotides not matched to a gene: 3. In germline, CDR1 is GTSNPN, CDR2 SVGIG (reference sequence). The CDR3 reads CAWMRDRGYGYTF. The CDR3, as DNA: TGTGCCTGGATGCGGGACAGGGGCTATGGCTACACCTTC.

This clone came up once. The chain employs TRBV28 and TRBJ2-7; D remains ambiguous. V was clipped by 5 bases and J by 2 bases, with 7 bases between them. The CDR3 loop spans 12 amino acids. Germline CDR1 is MDHEN and CDR2 is SYDVKM. In DNA, the CDR3 is TGTGCCAGCAGTCATAAGACCTACGAGCAGTACTTC. Translated, it gives CASSHKTYEQYF.

The chain couples TRBV7-2 to TRBJ1-1, with D uncertain. With 1 base removed from V and 1 base from J, the gap between germline ends came to 7 bases. The germline CDR1 and CDR2 sequences are SGHTA and FQGNSA. The CDR3 runs 14 residues. The CDR3 reads CASSLDAGNTEAFF. In nucleotides, the CDR3 is TGTGCCAGCAGCTTAGACGCAGGGAACACTGAAGCTTTCTTT. Full variable domain (rest looked up from reference TRBV7-2 and TRBJ1-1): GAGVSQSPSNKVTEKGKDVELRCDPISGHTALYWYRQSLGQGLEFLIYFQGNSAPDKSGLPSDRFSAERTGGSVSTLTIQRTQQEDSAVYLCASSLDAGNTEAFFGQGTRLTVV.

CDR3 sequence reads: CASSSTGVLGYGYTF. Written as DNA, the CDR3 is TGTGCCAGCAGCTCGACAGGGGTTTTAGGCTATGGCTACACCTTC. The rearrangement joins TRBV5-4 to TRBJ1-2, with 8 bases lining up with TRBD1. The V gene's germline CDR1 is SGHNT and CDR2 YYREEE (reference sequence). The CDR3 loop spans 15 amino acids. V shed 3 bases and J 4 bases; nucleotides not matched to a gene: 8.

This chain uses TRBV9 with TRBJ2-2; 14 nucleotides align to TRBD2. After removal of 4 bases from V and 3 bases from J, the junction contained 2 bases not matched to a gene. This CDR3 has 16 residues. The germline V gene encodes CDR1 SGDLS and CDR2 YYNGEE. CDR3 sequence reads: CASSRLAGGDTGELFF. In DNA form, the CDR3 reads TGTGCCAGCAGCAGACTAGCGGGAGGGGACACCGGGGAGCTGTTTTTT.

The rearrangement uses TRBV10-3 and TRBJ2-7; the match to TRBD1 covers 11 bases. CDR3 length equals 15 residues. V shed 6 bases and J 4 bases; nucleotides not matched to a gene: 8. The germline V gene has CDR1 ENHRY and CDR2 SYGVKD. CDR3 amino acids: CAIRVGTGGFYEQYF. The CDR3 DNA sequence: TGTGCCATCAGGGTAGGGACAGGGGGATTTTACGAGCAGTACTTC.

The J gene is TRBJ2-5, the V gene TRBV5-6, with 7 bases aligning to TRBD1. The CDR3 loop spans 14 amino acids. V lost 3 bases, J lost 3 bases, and 5 bases stayed unmatched. Germline V gene data show CDR1 as SGHDT and CDR2 as YYEEEE. The CDR3 nucleotides read TGTGCCAGCAGCTCTCCGACAGGGAAAGAGACCCAGTACTTC. Its protein is CASSSPTGKETQYF. Combining the CDR3 with reference TRBV5-6 and TRBJ2-5 gives the whole variable domain DAGVTQSPTHLIKTRGQQVTLRCSPKSGHDTVSWYQQALGQGPQFIFQYYEEEERQRGNFPDRFSGHQFPNYSSELNVNALLLGDSALYLCASSSPTGKETQYFGPGTRLLVL.

The V call is TRBV6-1, the J call TRBJ1-5; 7 nucleotides line up with TRBD1. The CDR3 has 17 residues. Germline CDR1 is MNHNS and CDR2 is SASEGT. J was trimmed by 6 bases and V by 2 bases; bases with no gene match: 13. CDR3 bases: TGTGCCAGCAGTGAAATCTGGACGGCAGGGGGTGTTCAGCCCCAGCATTTT. Residues: CASSEIWTAGGVQPQHF.

V is TRBV5-5 and J is TRBJ2-7; TRBD1 or TRBD2 may be the D gene (5 bases each). This CDR3 is 13 amino acids long. V was clipped by 4 bases and J by 1 base, with 9 bases between them. The germline V gene has CDR1 SGHKS and CDR2 YYEKEE (reference sequence). The CDR3, as DNA: TGTGCCAGCAGCCCGGGACCTTCCTACGAGCAGTACTTC. The encoded protein is CASSPGPSYEQYF.

This clone was counted a few times. This chain connects TRBV5-1 to TRBJ2-7; D call uncertain. Germline V gives CDR1 SGHRS, CDR2 YFSETQ. Between the trimmed V and J ends, which lost 0 bases and 5 bases, there was a span of 12 bases. This CDR3 region has 14 residues. The CDR3 reads CASSLADPADEQYF. DNA for the CDR3: TGCGCCAGCAGCTTGGCCGACCCGGCCGACGAGCAGTACTTC.

The J gene is TRBJ2-5, the V gene TRBV4-1, with D perhaps matching TRBD1 or TRBD2 (5 bases each). Germline CDR1 is MGHRA and CDR2 is YSYEKL. Trimming cost V 4 bases and J 2 bases, with 17 bases left between them. The CDR3 runs 16 residues. This CDR3 is CASSRASGTPQETQYF. The DNA of the CDR3 is TGCGCCAGCAGCCGAGCGTCCGGGACGCCTCAAGAGACCCAGTACTTC.

The chain uses TRBV6-5 and TRBJ1-1, with D unresolved. In germline, CDR1 is MNHEY, CDR2 SVGAGI. The CDR3 consists of 12 residues. V dropped 4 bases and J dropped 3 bases, with 6 bases sitting between them. CDR3 sequence (DNA): TGTGCCAGCAGTTCCGCCGACACTGAAGCTTTCTTT. This sequence encodes CASSSADTEAFF.

V and J are TRBV6-1 and TRBJ2-5; D is undetermined. The CDR3 covers 15 residues. V lost 4 bases and J lost 1, with 13 bases in between. Germline V gene sequence: CDR1 MNHNS, CDR2 SASEGT. Written as DNA, the CDR3 is TGTGCCAGCAGTGTTTTGGACGTCCGCCAAGAGACCCAGTACTTC. It specifies CASSVLDVRQETQYF.

This chain connects TRBV27 to TRBJ2-5; D is unresolved. The CDR3 consists of 13 residues. V lost 3 bases to trimming and J lost 5 bases, with 10 bases between them. Germline CDR1 and CDR2: MNHEY and SMNVEV (reference sequence). The CDR3 here is CASSFGLTETQYF. CDR3 bases: TGTGCCAGCAGTTTTGGGCTCACTGAGACCCAGTACTTC.

J is TRBJ2-3 and V is TRBV6-1; 9 bases line up with TRBD1. The germline gives CDR1 MNHNS, CDR2 SASEGT. V lost 4 bases, J lost 1 base, and 9 bases stayed unmatched. CDR3 size: 17 residues. CDR3 DNA sequence: TGTGCCAGCAGTGCCGGACAGGGGAGCTACGGCACAGATACGCAGTATTTT. It codes for CASSAGQGSYGTDTQYF.